Below are 10 T cell receptor beta chains sequenced from a single sample in a study of T cell responses to AZD1222 COVID-19 vaccine. Clones were sequenced by immunoSEQ multiplex PCR, and TCRdb holds only the in-frame ones, with some missing. This repertoire shows around 100,000 clones, just under 90% found once; its top ten account for about 3.3%. Material: peripheral blood, obtained on day 0 of AZD1222 vaccination. These receptors came from an adult in good health.

This chain uses TRBV3-1 (or the pseudogene TRBV3-2) with TRBJ1-6; D not certain. The germline CDR1 and CDR2 sequences are LGHDT and YNNKEL (reference sequence). CDR3 length: 15 amino acids. Trimming took off 0 bases at V and 9 bases at J, with 12 bases between the two ends. The CDR3 DNA reads TGTGCCAGCAGCCAAGAACTATTCGCGGGTTCACCCCTCCACTTT. The encoded protein is CASSQELFAGSPLHF.

The genes are TRBV5-1 and TRBJ2-1; the D gene is possibly TRBD1 (6 bases). The CDR3 runs 12 residues. The germline V gene encodes CDR1 SGHRS and CDR2 YFSETQ. V was trimmed by 4 bases and J by 10 bases, leaving 12 bases between them. CDR3 coding DNA: TGCGCCAGCAGCGGATCCGGGACAGAGCAGTTCTTC. It specifies CASSGSGTEQFF. Full variable domain (missing parts from reference TRBV5-1 and TRBJ2-1): KAGVTQTPRYLIKTRGQQVTLSCSPISGHRSVSWYQQTPGQGLQFLFEYFSETQRNKGNFPGRFSGRQFSNSRSEMNVSTLELGDSALYLCASSGSGTEQFFGPGTRLTVL.

The chain recombines TRBV4-1 with TRBJ2-1; no clear D. Germline CDR1 MGHRA, CDR2 YSYEKL. The CDR3 extends over 15 amino acids. The V gene lost 2 bases and the J gene lost 8 bases, with 16 bases spanning the gap. The CDR3 spells CASSQQERSIYEQFF. CDR3 bases: TGCGCCAGCAGCCAACAGGAGCGAAGTATCTATGAGCAGTTCTTC.

V is TRBV6-1 and J is TRBJ1-1, with TRBD1 as a possible D gene (5 bases). The CDR3 extends over 13 amino acids. V was shortened by 5 bases and J by 3 bases, with 10 bases between the two germline ends. Looked up from germline, CDR1 is MNHNS and CDR2 is SASEGT. CDR3 region: CASSSLGDTEAFF. As DNA, the CDR3 is TGTGCCAGCAGTTCGTTGGGGGACACTGAAGCTTTCTTT.

The chain links TRBV3-1 (or the pseudogene TRBV3-2) to TRBJ1-5; D gene ambiguous. The length of the CDR3 is 13 residues. The germline V gene has CDR1 LGHDT and CDR2 YNNKEL (reference sequence). Trimming removed 1 base from V and 9 bases from J, with 10 bases in between. DNA for the CDR3: TGTGCCAGCAGCCAAGGCACAGCGGGGCCCCAGCATTTT. This sequence encodes CASSQGTAGPQHF.

The chain joins TRBV6-5 to TRBJ1-4, with D uncertain. This CDR3 is 14 amino acids long. V lost 7 bases and J lost 7, with 16 bases in between. Germline V CDR1 and CDR2: MNHEY, SVGAGI. This chain's CDR3 is CASTLGYGSEKLFF. In nucleotides, the CDR3 is TGTGCCAGCACTCTCGGATACGGGAGTGAAAAACTGTTTTTT.

This clone was counted between two and nine times. The chain couples TRBV19 to TRBJ1-2; D is perhaps TRBD1 (6 bases). The CDR3 runs to 12 residues. Trimming removed 4 bases at V and 5 bases at J, with 8 bases between. In germline, CDR1 is LNHDA, CDR2 SQIVND (reference sequence). The CDR3 sequence: CASSNREYGYTF. DNA for the CDR3: TGTGCCAGTAGTAACAGGGAATATGGCTACACCTTC.

V gene TRBV19 combines with J gene TRBJ2-3; D is perhaps TRBD2 (5 bases). V was shortened by 7 bases and J by 3 bases, with 11 bases between the two germline ends. Germline CDR1 reads LNHDA; CDR2 reads SQIVND (reference sequence). The CDR3 has 13 amino acids. This chain's CDR3 is CASTSTGTDTQYF. The CDR3 coding sequence is TGTGCCAGTACCTCAACGGGGACAGATACGCAGTATTTT.

V and J are TRBV6-5 and TRBJ1-4, with a possible D match to TRBD1 (5 bases). This CDR3 is 15 amino acids long. V lost 8 bases and J lost 2, with 15 bases in between. The germline V gene has CDR1 MNHEY and CDR2 SVGAGI. DNA of the CDR3: TGTGCCAGCGGAAGACCAGGGTCCACTAATGAAAAACTGTTTTTT. This gives the protein CASGRPGSTNEKLFF.

The rearrangement joins TRBV9 to TRBJ1-1, with D maybe TRBD1 (5 bases). The CDR3 totals 15 residues. Per the germline V gene, CDR1 is SGDLS and CDR2 is YYNGEE. Trimming took 3 bases from V and 4 from J, leaving 16 bases between them. The CDR3 DNA sequence: TGTGCCAGCAGCGAGAGGGGCGCGCCCCCCACTGAAGCTTTCTTT. Amino acid sequence: CASSERGAPPTEAFF.